The 21 T cell receptor beta chains listed next were all sequenced from one sample in a study of shared clonotypes between healthy human individuals. The repertoire was sequenced with immunoSEQ multiplex PCR; TCRdb's copy has only in-frame clones and lacks some. Among about 2,100,000 clones listed, 85% to 95% were seen once. Naive-designated CD8 cells lacked CD45RO, were positively enriched for CCR7, and omitted terminally differentiated effector memory CD45RA+ cells. The source material was naive CD8+ T cells from PBMCs. These receptors originate from a man aged 18 to 35 in good health. Some clones in this sample may be carry-over from other donors' samples.

About this clone: Additional DNA sequences in this sample encode the identical CDR3. The chain links TRBV27 to TRBJ1-1, with D uncertain. CDR3 length: 12 residues. The germline gives CDR1 MNHEY, CDR2 SMNVEV (reference sequence). Trimming took off 3 bases at V and 1 base at J, with 3 bases between the two ends. Here the CDR3 reads CASSLGNTEAFF. Here the CDR3 DNA reads TGTGCCAGCAGTTTGGGGAACACTGAAGCTTTCTTT.

This chain links TRBV4-2 with TRBJ2-1; a weak D match, TRBD2 (5 bases). The V end lost 3 bases, the J end lost 3 bases, and 15 bases lay between the germline ends. The germline CDR1 and CDR2 sequences are LGHNA and YNFKEQ. This CDR3 has 16 residues. In DNA, the CDR3 is TGTGCCAGCAGCCACGAGGACTTCACAGACTACAATGAGCAGTTCTTC. Protein product: CASSHEDFTDYNEQFF.

The chain has TRBV7-9 and TRBJ2-7, with TRBD2 matching over 11 bases. CDR3 length: 18 amino acids. V dropped 5 bases and J dropped 4; count of bases not matched to a gene: 16. In germline, CDR1 is SEHNR, CDR2 FQNEAQ (reference sequence). CDR3 sequence: CASSPGVATSGNGYEQYF. The DNA of the CDR3 is TGTGCCAGCAGCCCCGGGGTTGCGACTAGCGGGAATGGGTACGAGCAGTACTTC.

The V gene is TRBV19, the J gene TRBJ1-4; D not certain. The CDR3 contains 14 residues. Trimming shortened V by 5 bases and J by 7 bases, and 14 bases separated the two germline ends. Germline V gives CDR1 LNHDA, CDR2 SQIVND (reference sequence). CDR3 protein: CASSLQSRGEKLFF. The CDR3 nucleotides read TGTGCCAGTAGTCTACAGAGTCGGGGTGAAAAACTGTTTTTT.

This chain uses TRBV6-5 with TRBJ2-1; 7 bases line up with TRBD1. The CDR3 runs to 15 residues. Germline values: CDR1 MNHEY, CDR2 SVGAGI. V shed 4 bases and J 0 bases; nucleotides not matched to a gene: 3. This CDR3 reads CASSSWDSSYNEQFF. The CDR3 DNA sequence: TGTGCCAGCAGTTCGTGGGACAGCTCCTACAATGAGCAGTTCTTC.

V is TRBV15 and J is TRBJ2-7, with 7 bases lining up with TRBD2. Germline V gives CDR1 LNHNV, CDR2 YYDKDF (reference sequence). J gave up 2 bases and V 3 bases, and 10 bases lay outside the gene matches. The CDR3 spans 16 residues. CDR3 DNA sequence: TGTGCCACCAGCAGCATTCTGGCGGGAGAACCCTACGAGCAGTACTTC. Amino acid sequence: CATSSILAGEPYEQYF.

The chain uses TRBV29-1 and TRBJ2-1; 9 nucleotides align to TRBD2. The trim removed 7 bases at V and 8 bases at J, leaving 15 bases unmatched. The CDR3 extends over 15 amino acids. Germline CDR1 reads SQVTM; CDR2 reads ANQGSEA. CDR3 residues: CSAEGVVAGVDEQFF. CDR3 sequence (DNA): TGCAGCGCCGAGGGGGTGGTAGCGGGAGTCGATGAGCAGTTCTTC.

The sample holds one count of this clone. V gene TRBV7-9 combines with J gene TRBJ2-2, with 9 bases matching TRBD2. The CDR3 consists of 15 residues. Germline V gives CDR1 SEHNR, CDR2 FQNEAQ (reference sequence). V shed 5 bases, J shed 6 bases, and the junction held 7 bases outside the gene matches. The CDR3 coding sequence is TGTGCCAGCAGCCATAGCGGGAGTGGAGCCGGGGAGCTGTTTTTT. Amino acid sequence: CASSHSGSGAGELFF.

The CDR3 DNA reads TGTGCCAGCAGTTACTCAGGATTGGATGGCTACACCTTC. This sequence encodes CASSYSGLDGYTF. The chain employs TRBV6-5 and TRBJ1-2; D remains unclear. CDR1 MNHEY and CDR2 SVGAGI come from the germline V gene. This CDR3 has 13 amino acids. Trimming removed 0 bases at V and 6 bases at J, with 8 bases between.

With respect to this clone: A junction boundary mismatches the germline segment, possibly from a read error. The V and J genes are TRBV4-1 and TRBJ2-3; 9 bases fit TRBD2. Germline loops: CDR1 MGHRA, CDR2 YSYEKL. There are 18 residues in the CDR3. The CDR3 loop reads CASTQSGTSLLPGDTQYF. DNA of the CDR3: TGCGCCAGCACCCAATCCGGGACTAGCTTGCTCCCGGGAGATACGCAGTATTTT.

This sequence joins TRBV28 and TRBJ1-5, with D maybe TRBD1 (6 bases). V was shortened by 2 bases and J by 9 bases, with 17 bases between the two germline ends. Germline CDR1 is MDHEN and CDR2 is SYDVKM. The CDR3 sequence is 15 residues long. The CDR3 nucleotides read TGTGCCAGCAGTTTAAGATTAGGGGGTTGGGCGCCCCAGCATTTT. This gives the protein CASSLRLGGWAPQHF.

This chain joins TRBV10-3 and TRBJ2-7; TRBD2 matches at 9 bases. V lost 4 bases, J lost 2 bases, and 9 bases stayed unmatched. CDR3 length: 16 amino acids. Germline values: CDR1 ENHRY, CDR2 SYGVKD. CDR3 in amino acids: CAISAPGREGPYEQYF. The DNA of the CDR3 is TGTGCCATCAGTGCCCCCGGGCGGGAGGGCCCCTACGAGCAGTACTTC.

This clone appeared a few times. This chain connects TRBV13 to TRBJ1-1, with D tentatively TRBD1 (5 bases). The germline V gene has CDR1 PRHDT and CDR2 FYEKMQ (reference sequence). This CDR3 has 13 amino acids. V shed 4 bases and J shed 1 base, with 7 bases lying between them. The CDR3 protein is CASSYDRNTEAFF. CDR3 DNA: TGTGCCAGCAGCTACGACAGGAACACTGAAGCTTTCTTT.

The chain combines TRBV28 with TRBJ2-7, with D tentatively TRBD2 (5 bases). Germline V lookup: CDR1 MDHEN, CDR2 SYDVKM. The CDR3 contains 14 residues. The V gene lost 6 bases and the J gene lost 7 bases, with 19 bases spanning the gap. The chain's CDR3 is CASSKTDGPGEQYF. CDR3 bases: TGTGCCAGCAGCAAAACGGACGGGCCGGGAGAGCAGTACTTC.

The genes are TRBV27 and TRBJ2-3; D may be TRBD2 (5 bases). The CDR3 length is 14 residues. Germline CDR1 and CDR2: MNHEY and SMNVEV (reference sequence). Trimming left V 8 bases short and J 4 bases short, with 16 bases between. CDR3 bases: TGTGCCAGCGAGAGAAGCGCGGGCGCAGATACGCAGTATTTT. Encoded protein: CASERSAGADTQYF.

V usage is TRBV11-2 and J usage is TRBJ2-7, with 7 bases lining up with TRBD1. The V and J ends lost 3 bases and 1 base, in that order; junction bases with no gene match: 6. Germline V CDR1 and CDR2: SGHAT, FQNNGV. The CDR3 sequence is 15 residues long. The CDR3 loop is CASSFLPGQSYEQYF. CDR3 coding DNA: TGTGCCAGCAGCTTCTTACCGGGACAGTCCTACGAGCAGTACTTC. The entire variable domain, with the rest obtained from reference TRBV11-2 and TRBJ2-7, is as follows: EAGVAQSPRYKIIEKRQSVAFWCNPISGHATLYWYQQILGQGPKLLIQFQNNGVVDDSQLPKDRFSAERLKGVDSTLKIQPAKLEDSAVYLCASSFLPGQSYEQYFGPGTRLTVT.

This clone has just one count. The chain recombines TRBV7-8 with TRBJ2-7; a weak D match, TRBD2 (5 bases). The CDR3 runs 13 residues. V lost 5 bases to trimming and J lost 3 bases, with 11 bases between them. CDR1 is SGHVS and CDR2 is FQNEAQ in the germline V gene. In DNA, the CDR3 is TGTGCCAGCAGCCTACGGACTTACTACGAGCAGTACTTC. It encodes CASSLRTYYEQYF.

The CDR3 region is CASSTLNEQFF. The CDR3 coding sequence is TGTGCCAGCAGCACCCTCAATGAGCAGTTCTTC. The chain has TRBV7-8 and TRBJ2-1, with D unresolved. Per the germline V gene, CDR1 is SGHVS and CDR2 is FQNEAQ. This CDR3 has 11 amino acids. Trimming removed 5 bases at V and 6 bases at J, with 5 bases between. The complete variable domain, with remaining parts taken from reference TRBV7-8 and TRBJ2-1, reads GAGVSQSPRYKVAKRGQDVALRCDPISGHVSLFWYQQALGQGPEFLTYFQNEAQLDKSGLPSDRFFAERPEGSVSTLKIQRTQQEDSAVYLCASSTLNEQFFGPGTRLTVL.

This chain uses TRBV19 with TRBJ1-5; the D is unclear. The CDR3 covers 14 residues. Germline-derived CDR1 and CDR2 are LNHDA and SQIVND (reference sequence). The V end lost 0 bases, the J end lost 0 bases, and 3 bases lay between the germline ends. The CDR3 nucleotides are TGTGCCAGTAGTATAGATTATAGCAATCAGCCCCAGCATTTT. The encoded protein is CASSIDYSNQPQHF.

This chain joins TRBV11-2 and TRBJ1-4; 9 bases match TRBD1. The CDR3 runs to 16 residues. CDR1 is SGHAT and CDR2 is FQNNGV in the germline V gene. V lost 5 bases, J lost 7 bases, and 11 bases stayed unmatched. The chain's CDR3 is CASSQGYRGRAEKLFF. CDR3 nucleotides: TGTGCCAGCAGCCAAGGGTACAGGGGGCGGGCTGAAAAACTGTTTTTT.

V and J are TRBV16 and TRBJ2-7, with TRBD2 identical over 7 bases. The V gene's germline CDR1 is KGHSY and CDR2 FQNENV. The CDR3 has 13 amino acids. V shed 4 bases, J shed 7 bases, and the junction held 7 bases outside the gene matches. The CDR3: CASSPSGAGEQYF. DNA for the CDR3: TGTGCCAGCAGCCCGAGCGGGGCGGGGGAGCAGTACTTC.